Reported below is one T cell receptor (beta chain). Its antigen is unknown. This record comes from a study of CD8 T cells in ankylosing spondylitis. Findings of the study overall: Typical of ankylosing spondylitis blood, it appeared, was a TCR beta motif of eight highly homologous variants. A CD8+ phenotype characterized the disease-linked clones, which were relatively rare in peripheral blood. According to the report, clones linked to the disease were significantly enriched in matched synovial fluid samples taken from ankylosing spondylitis patients.

V lost 6 bases, J lost 3 bases, and 11 bases lay in between. The germline V gene encodes CDR1 SGHDN and CDR2 FVKESK. The length of the CDR3 is 14 residues. Library preparation for TCR beta used quantitative 5'-RACE with molecular barcodes. TCRdb called the 5' RACE reads again in MiXCR, with one record for every CDR3 protein. The sample consists of 250,000 to 350,000 distinct CDR3 sequences, around 20% of them appearing once. The specimen sequenced was blood, either unsorted or a sorted T cell fraction (not recorded which). The sequence was collected from a male donor with ankylosing spondylitis or in good health (not recorded which). This chain links TRBV14 with TRBJ2-2; D is perhaps TRBD2 (6 bases). This CDR3 reads CASSPSAYTGELFF. The CDR3 nucleotides read TGTGCCAGCAGTCCTAGCGCGTACACCGGGGAGCTGTTTTTT. The full variable domain, rest sourced from reference TRBV14 and TRBJ2-2, is EAGVTQFPSHSVIEKGQTVTLRCDPISGHDNLYWYRRVMGKEIKFLLHFVKESKQDESGMPNNRFLAERTGGTYSTLKVQPAELEDSGVYFCASSPSAYTGELFFGEGSRLTVL.